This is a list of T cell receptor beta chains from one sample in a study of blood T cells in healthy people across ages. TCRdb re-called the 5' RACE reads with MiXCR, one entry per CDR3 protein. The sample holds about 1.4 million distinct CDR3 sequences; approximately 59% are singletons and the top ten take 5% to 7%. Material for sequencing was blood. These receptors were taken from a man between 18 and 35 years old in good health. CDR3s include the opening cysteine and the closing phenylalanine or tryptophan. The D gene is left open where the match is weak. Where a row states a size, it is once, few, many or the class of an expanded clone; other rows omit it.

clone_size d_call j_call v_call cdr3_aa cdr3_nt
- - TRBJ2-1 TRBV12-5 CASARPRGTYNEQFF TGTGCTAGTGCCCGACCCAGGGGCACCTACAATGAGCAGTTCTTC
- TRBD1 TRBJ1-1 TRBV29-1 CSCGTGASTEAFF TGCAGCTGTGGGACAGGGGCAAGCACTGAAGCTTTCTTT
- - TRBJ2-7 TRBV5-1 CASSVGWDVYEQYF TGCGCCAGCAGCGTGGGATGGGACGTCTACGAGCAGTACTTC
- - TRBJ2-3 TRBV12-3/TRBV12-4 CASSFWTEPDTQYF TGTGCCAGCAGTTTCTGGACAGAACCAGATACGCAGTATTTT
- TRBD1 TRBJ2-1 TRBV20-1 CSARAGGSYEQFF TGCAGTGCTAGGGCAGGGGGCTCCTACGAGCAGTTCTTC
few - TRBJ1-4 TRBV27 CASSLFRDEKLFF TGTGCCAGCAGTTTATTCAGAGATGAAAAACTGTTTTTT
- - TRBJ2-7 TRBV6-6 CASSYSTSFPYEQYF TGTGCCAGCAGTTACTCGACTAGTTTTCCCTACGAGCAGTACTTC
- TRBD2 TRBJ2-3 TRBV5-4 CASSIPGLASDSQYF TGTGCTAGCAGCATACCGGGACTAGCGTCAGATTCGCAGTATTTT
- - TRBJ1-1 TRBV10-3 CAISDLKWAFF TGTGCCATCAGTGACTTAAAATGGGCTTTCTTT
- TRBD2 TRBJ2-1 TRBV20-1 CSPSEGQRGYNEQFF TGCAGTCCCTCAGAGGGCCAGCGGGGTTACAATGAGCAGTTCTTC